This note documents a single TCR beta chain sequence. The source of the sample is a study of blood T cell repertoires in COVID-19. Study as a whole: T cells, B-cell-depleted T cells, or PBMCs provided the cDNA or gDNA that served as material.

Trimming cost V 5 bases and J 0 bases; bases outside gene matches: 7. The length of the CDR3 is 15 residues. Germline lookup yields CDR1 SNHLY and CDR2 FYNNEI. Original methodology: Amplifying reference gene primers gave estimates of nucleated cell counts. Method: immunoSEQ multiplex PCR; TCRdb's copy keeps in-frame clones and lacks some. V, J and clone size are those of that table, while D and trimming were read from the DNA. The sample contains a few hundred thousand clones, 80% to 90% of which appear only once. The TCR comes from a man between 18 and 35 years old who had recovered from COVID-19. Sequencing was carried out using PBMCs or T cells enriched from blood (not recorded which). The rearrangement uses TRBV2 and TRBJ2-7; TRBD1 aligns across 7 bases. The CDR3 sequence is CASSTDRVPSYEQYF. The CDR3 coding sequence is TGTGCCAGCAGTACAGACAGGGTTCCCTCCTACGAGCAGTACTTC.